One and the same sample provided the 20 T cell receptor beta chains below, sequenced in a study of molecular identifiers for immune sequencing clone quantification. TCRdb reprocessed the PCR reads via MiXCR and lists one record per CDR3 protein. The sample includes tens of thousands of distinct CDR3 sequences, around 27% of them seen just once. The sample comprised naive CD8+ T cells from blood, with Jurkat cell RNA spiked in. As for subset: FACS-sorted CD8+CD4-CCR7+CD45RA+ naive T cells. Receptor source: a human donor in good health. Some libraries in this study had Jurkat cell RNA spiked in.

Remarks on this clonotype: The germline gene is not matched at one end of the junction; a read error may be the cause. The J gene is TRBJ2-2, the V gene TRBV4-1; 9 nucleotides match TRBD1. CDR3 length equals 18 residues. The germline gives CDR1 MGHRA, CDR2 YSYEKL. CDR3 nucleotide sequence: TGCTCCAGCAGCCAAGGGGTTATAGGGACAGGGAGTACCGGGGAGCTGTTTTTT. It yields the protein CSSSQGVIGTGSTGELFF.

This chain joins TRBV5-1 and TRBJ2-3, with D unclear. Germline-derived CDR1 and CDR2 are SGHRS and YFSETQ. The CDR3 loop spans 13 amino acids. With 7 bases removed from V and 3 bases from J, the gap between germline ends came to 12 bases. The CDR3 is CASGYGSTDTQYF. As DNA, the CDR3 is TGCGCCAGCGGCTACGGGTCAACAGATACGCAGTATTTT.

This clonotype came up many times. The chain recombines TRBV18 with TRBJ2-3, with a tentative D call TRBD2 (7 bases). The CDR3 sequence is 18 residues long. Germline V gene data show CDR1 as KGHSH and CDR2 as LQKENI. Deletions cut 0 bases from V and 2 bases from J, with 18 bases between. The CDR3 DNA is TGTGCCAGCTCACCACCCCGCGCGGGGGCAGTTTTCACAGATACGCAGTATTTT. Translation gives CASSPPRAGAVFTDTQYF.

This clonotype was picked up one time. Just one base apart from a much larger clone, this may be a read error. CDR3 region: CASSFEPNTEASF. Written as DNA, the CDR3 is TGTGCCAGCAGCTTTGAACCTAACACTGAAGCTTCCTTT. The chain has TRBV7-2 and TRBJ1-1; D not certain. CDR3 size: 13 residues. Germline CDR1 SGHTA, CDR2 FQGNSA.

This clonotype has ten or more counts. This chain uses TRBV20-1 with TRBJ2-1; 10 positions agree with TRBD2. The CDR3 length is 18 residues. In germline, CDR1 is DFQATT, CDR2 SNEGSKA (reference sequence). V trimming: 0 bases; J trimming: 0 bases; junction bases outside the gene matches: 8. CDR3 in DNA: TGCAGTGCTAGAGATTTAAGCGGGAGGGGTCTCTCCTACAATGAGCAGTTCTTC. Encoded protein: CSARDLSGRGLSYNEQFF.

This clonotype was observed many times. The V call is TRBV4-1, the J call TRBJ2-7; D is unclear. Trimming pared 4 bases from V and 3 bases from J, leaving 10 bases between. The CDR3 spans 13 residues. Germline CDR1 and CDR2: MGHRA and YSYEKL. Here the CDR3 DNA reads TGCGCCAGCAGCCCTTCAGCTTTCTACGAGCAGTACTTC. Protein product: CASSPSAFYEQYF.

In its sample, this clonotype was seen a few times. The V call is TRBV5-5, the J call TRBJ1-1, with a tentative D call TRBD1 (6 bases). V was trimmed by 4 bases and J by 3 bases, leaving 16 bases between them. The CDR3 loop spans 15 amino acids. Germline CDR1 SGHKS, CDR2 YYEKEE (reference sequence). The CDR3 loop reads CASSLVDSGYTEAFF. Written as DNA, the CDR3 is TGTGCCAGCAGCCTAGTGGACAGTGGTTACACTGAAGCTTTCTTT.

This clonotype was picked up many times. V gene TRBV10-3 combines with J gene TRBJ2-5; TRBD2 aligns across 7 bases. The J segment lost 2 bases and the V segment lost 2 bases, leaving 8 bases of the junction unmatched. The CDR3 has 16 residues. Germline V gene lookup returns CDR1 ENHRY and CDR2 SYGVKD. The DNA for the CDR3 is TGTGCCATCAGTGAGGAAGGGCTAGCGGCTCAAGAGACCCAGTACTTC. It yields the protein CAISEEGLAAQETQYF.

This clonotype was found many times. The chain combines TRBV29-1 with TRBJ2-3, with 16 positions matching TRBD2. The CDR3 consists of 18 residues. After removal of 5 bases from V and 0 bases from J, the junction contained 8 bases not matched to a gene. Germline CDR1 reads SQVTM; CDR2 reads ANQGSEA. This CDR3 is CSVQGLAGGPASTDTQYF. CDR3 bases: TGCAGCGTTCAGGGACTAGCGGGGGGGCCAGCTAGCACAGATACGCAGTATTTT.

This clonotype was found many times. J is TRBJ1-1 and V is TRBV4-1; D remains unclear. V gave up 1 base and J gave up 5 bases, with 8 bases separating them. CDR3 length equals 13 residues. Germline V gene data show CDR1 as MGHRA and CDR2 as YSYEKL. The CDR3 region has the DNA TGCGCCAGCAGCCAAGGGGCCTGGACTGAAGCTTTCTTT. Its protein product is CASSQGAWTEAFF.

Ten or more counts support this clonotype. This chain connects TRBV3-1 to TRBJ2-7; 8 bases are a match to TRBD2. Losses at the gene ends were 3 bases for V and 0 bases for J; bases not matched to a gene: 4. This CDR3 contains 15 residues. The germline CDR1 and CDR2 sequences are LGHDT and YNNKEL (reference sequence). The CDR3 sequence is CASSHGLASSYEQYF. CDR3 nucleotide sequence: TGTGCCAGCAGCCATGGACTAGCAAGCTCCTACGAGCAGTACTTC.

This clonotype was counted ten times or more. The chain joins TRBV14 to TRBJ1-4; unclear D gene. With 3 bases removed from V and 10 bases from J, the gap between germline ends came to 12 bases. This CDR3 spans 13 amino acids. Germline V CDR1 and CDR2: SGHDN, FVKESK. CDR3 sequence reads: CASSQENMRKLFF. The CDR3 DNA is TGTGCCAGCAGCCAGGAGAATATGAGAAAACTGTTTTTT.

This clonotype was seen at least ten times. The genes are TRBV27 and TRBJ2-7, with D hard to call. There are 14 residues in the CDR3. Looked up from germline, CDR1 is MNHEY and CDR2 is SMNVEV (reference sequence). Between the trimmed V and J ends, which lost 5 bases and 5 bases, there was a span of 16 bases. Written as DNA, the CDR3 is TGTGCCAGCAGTATATATTGGGGAAGCCACGAGCAGTACTTC. It is translated as CASSIYWGSHEQYF.

This clonotype was recorded a few times. The chain employs TRBV27 and TRBJ2-1, with D perhaps matching TRBD2 (6 bases). V was pared by 3 bases and J by 0 bases, with 9 bases between. There are 15 residues in the CDR3. In germline, CDR1 is MNHEY, CDR2 SMNVEV (reference sequence). The CDR3, as DNA: TGTGCCAGCAGTTTCATCGGGGGCTCCTACAATGAGCAGTTCTTC. Encoded protein: CASSFIGGSYNEQFF.

Ten or more counts support this clonotype. The V and J genes are TRBV20-1 and TRBJ2-3; 10 bases line up with TRBD2. This CDR3 region has 15 residues. Per the germline V gene, CDR1 is DFQATT and CDR2 is SNEGSKA (reference sequence). V shed 5 bases, J shed 6 bases, and the junction held 11 bases outside the gene matches. CDR3 nucleotides: TGCAGTGCTTTATCTAGCGGGGGTCCCCGGGATACGCAGTATTTT. Protein sequence: CSALSSGGPRDTQYF.

This clonotype has at least ten counts. The chain is built from TRBV29-1 and TRBJ1-2, with D unresolved. V lost 0 bases and J lost 2, with 13 bases in between. CDR3 length equals 15 residues. CDR1 and CDR2 from the germline V gene are SQVTM and ANQGSEA. The CDR3 DNA reads as TGCAGCGTTGAAGATGACGGGTCCTCAAACTATGGCTACACCTTC. It specifies CSVEDDGSSNYGYTF.

This clonotype was seen many times. The gene calls are TRBV27 and TRBJ2-3, with 7 nucleotides matching TRBD2. The CDR3 is 17 residues long. With V trimmed by 2 bases and J by 2 bases, 10 bases remained unmatched. Germline CDR1 is MNHEY and CDR2 is SMNVEV (reference sequence). The CDR3 coding sequence is TGTGCCAGCAGTTTAAGAAGCGGGAACTGGGACACAGATACGCAGTATTTT. Translating gives CASSLRSGNWDTDTQYF.

This clonotype was counted at least ten times. J is TRBJ1-5 and V is TRBV24-1; 10 nucleotides align to TRBD1. This CDR3 comprises 17 residues. The germline V gene has CDR1 KGHDR and CDR2 SFDVKD. Trimming removed 4 bases from V and 3 bases from J; junction bases left unmatched: 8. The CDR3 is CATSDPRQGADNQPQHF. CDR3 bases: TGTGCCACCAGTGACCCTCGACAGGGGGCTGACAATCAGCCCCAGCATTTT.

This clonotype was counted at least ten times. The chain couples TRBV28 to TRBJ2-2, with 9 bases lining up with TRBD1. The CDR3 runs 16 residues. V shed 2 bases, J shed 7 bases, and the junction held 8 bases outside the gene matches. Germline values: CDR1 MDHEN, CDR2 SYDVKM. CDR3 amino acids: CASSLLNRGRSGELFF. As DNA, the CDR3 is TGTGCCAGCAGTTTACTAAACAGGGGGCGGAGCGGGGAGCTGTTTTTT.

This clonotype was found many times. The chain has TRBV27 and TRBJ2-5; D is undetermined. CDR1 is MNHEY and CDR2 is SMNVEV in the germline V gene (reference sequence). The CDR3 covers 12 residues. The V and J ends lost 5 bases and 1 base respectively, with 5 bases between them. Here the CDR3 DNA reads TGTGCCAGCAGTCACCTCCAAGAGACCCAGTACTTC. As protein: CASSHLQETQYF.